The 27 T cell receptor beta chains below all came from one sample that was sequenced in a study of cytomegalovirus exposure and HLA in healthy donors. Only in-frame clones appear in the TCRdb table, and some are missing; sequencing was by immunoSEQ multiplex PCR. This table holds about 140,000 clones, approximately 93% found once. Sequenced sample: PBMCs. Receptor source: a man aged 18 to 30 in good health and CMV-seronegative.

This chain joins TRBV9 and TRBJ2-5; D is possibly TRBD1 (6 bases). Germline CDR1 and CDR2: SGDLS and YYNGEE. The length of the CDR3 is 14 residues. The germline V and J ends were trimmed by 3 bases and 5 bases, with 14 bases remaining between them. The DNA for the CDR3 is TGTGCCAGCAGCGGTCCGTTGCAGGGGGAGACCCAGTACTTC. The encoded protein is CASSGPLQGETQYF.

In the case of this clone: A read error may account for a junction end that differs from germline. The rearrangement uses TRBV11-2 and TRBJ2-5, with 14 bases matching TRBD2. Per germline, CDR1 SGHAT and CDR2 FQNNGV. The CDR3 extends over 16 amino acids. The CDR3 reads CASSLSTGYGLAGGNF. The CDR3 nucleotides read TGTGCCAGCAGCTTATCCACCGGTTACGGACTAGCGGGGGGCAACTTC.

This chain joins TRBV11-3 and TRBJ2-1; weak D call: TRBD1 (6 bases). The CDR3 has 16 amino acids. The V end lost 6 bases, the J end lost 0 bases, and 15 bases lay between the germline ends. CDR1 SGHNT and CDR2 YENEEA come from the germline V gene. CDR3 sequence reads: CASRSREGGSYNEQFF. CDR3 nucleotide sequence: TGTGCCAGCAGAAGCAGGGAAGGGGGCTCCTACAATGAGCAGTTCTTC.

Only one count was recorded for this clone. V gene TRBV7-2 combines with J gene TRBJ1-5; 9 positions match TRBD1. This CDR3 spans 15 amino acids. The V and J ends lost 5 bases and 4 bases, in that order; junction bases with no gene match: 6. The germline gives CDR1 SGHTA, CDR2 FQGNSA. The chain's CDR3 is CASSLGQGMNQPQHF. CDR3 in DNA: TGTGCCAGCAGCCTTGGACAGGGGATGAATCAGCCCCAGCATTTT. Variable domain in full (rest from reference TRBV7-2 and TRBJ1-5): GAGVSQSPSNKVTEKGKDVELRCDPISGHTALYWYRQSLGQGLEFLIYFQGNSAPDKSGLPSDRFSAERTGGSVSTLTIQRTQQEDSAVYLCASSLGQGMNQPQHFGDGTRLSIL.

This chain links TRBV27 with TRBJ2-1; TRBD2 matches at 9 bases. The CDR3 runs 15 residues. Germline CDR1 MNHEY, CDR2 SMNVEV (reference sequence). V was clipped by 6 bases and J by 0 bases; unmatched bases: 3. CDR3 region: CASRGAGGSYNEQFF. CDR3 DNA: TGTGCCAGCAGGGGAGCGGGGGGCTCCTACAATGAGCAGTTCTTC.

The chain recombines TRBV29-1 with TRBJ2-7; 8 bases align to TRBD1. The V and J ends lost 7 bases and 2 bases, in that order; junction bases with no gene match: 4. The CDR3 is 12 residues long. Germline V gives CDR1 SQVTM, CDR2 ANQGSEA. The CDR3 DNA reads TGCAGCGCTGGACAGGGAGCCTACGAGCAGTACTTC. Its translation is CSAGQGAYEQYF.

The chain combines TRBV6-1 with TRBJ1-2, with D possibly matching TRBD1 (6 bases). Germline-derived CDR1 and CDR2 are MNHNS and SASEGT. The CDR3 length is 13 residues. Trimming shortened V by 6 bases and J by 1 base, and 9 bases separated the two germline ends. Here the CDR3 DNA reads TGTGCCAGCAGGACGGACAGTAACTATGGCTACACCTTC. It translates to CASRTDSNYGYTF.

In DNA, the CDR3 is TGCGCCAGCAGCTCCAGCCTAGGACAGGCCGAGCAGTACTTC. Protein product: CASSSSLGQAEQYF. The chain employs TRBV5-1 and TRBJ2-7; 7 bases match TRBD1. This CDR3 comprises 14 residues. Germline V gene lookup returns CDR1 SGHRS and CDR2 YFSETQ. Unmatched junction bases numbered 9, after V lost 3 bases and J lost 6 bases.

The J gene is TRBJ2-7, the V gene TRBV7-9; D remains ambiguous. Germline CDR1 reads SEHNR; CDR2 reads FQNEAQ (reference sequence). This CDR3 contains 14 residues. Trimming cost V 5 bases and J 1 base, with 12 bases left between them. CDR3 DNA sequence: TGTGCCAGCAGCCCGCAGGTGGATTCCTACGAGCAGTACGTC. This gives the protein CASSPQVDSYEQYV.

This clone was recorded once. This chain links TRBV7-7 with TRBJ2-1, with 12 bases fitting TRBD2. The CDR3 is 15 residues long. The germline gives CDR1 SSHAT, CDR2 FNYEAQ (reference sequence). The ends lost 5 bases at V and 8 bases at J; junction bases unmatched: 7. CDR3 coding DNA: TGTGCCAGCAGCCCGCTAGCGGGGGGGTTGGATGAGCAGTTCTTC. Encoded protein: CASSPLAGGLDEQFF.

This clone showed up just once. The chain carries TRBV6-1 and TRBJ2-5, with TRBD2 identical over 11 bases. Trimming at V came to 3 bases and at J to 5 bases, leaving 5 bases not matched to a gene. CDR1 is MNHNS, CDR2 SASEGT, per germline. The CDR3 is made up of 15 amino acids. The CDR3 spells CASSDFSGGAETQYF. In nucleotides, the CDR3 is TGTGCCAGCAGTGATTTTAGCGGGGGGGCTGAGACCCAGTACTTC.

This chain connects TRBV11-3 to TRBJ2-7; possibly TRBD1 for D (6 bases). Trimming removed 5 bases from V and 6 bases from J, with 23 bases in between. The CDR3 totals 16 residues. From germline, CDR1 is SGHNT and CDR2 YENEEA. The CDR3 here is CASSLTGNDPSSEQYV. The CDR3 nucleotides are TGTGCCAGCAGCCTCACAGGGAATGATCCCTCCAGCGAGCAGTACGTC.

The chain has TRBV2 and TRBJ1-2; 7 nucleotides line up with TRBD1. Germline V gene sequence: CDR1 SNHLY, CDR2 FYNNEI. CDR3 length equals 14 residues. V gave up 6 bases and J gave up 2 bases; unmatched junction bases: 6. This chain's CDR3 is CASRTGTANYGYTF. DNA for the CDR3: TGTGCCAGCAGAACCGGGACAGCGAACTATGGCTACACCTTC.

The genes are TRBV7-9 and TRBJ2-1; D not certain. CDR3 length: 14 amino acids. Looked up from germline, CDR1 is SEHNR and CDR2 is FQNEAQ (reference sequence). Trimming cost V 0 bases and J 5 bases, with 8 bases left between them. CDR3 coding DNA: TGTGCCAGCAGCTTAGCGGGCAGCAACAATGAGCAGTTCTTC. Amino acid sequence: CASSLAGSNNEQFF. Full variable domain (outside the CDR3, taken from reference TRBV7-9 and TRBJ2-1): DTGVSQNPRHKITKRGQNVTFRCDPISEHNRLYWYRQTLGQGPEFLTYFQNEAQLEKSRLLSDRFSAERPKGSFSTLEIQRTEQGDSAMYLCASSLAGSNNEQFFGPGTRLTVL.

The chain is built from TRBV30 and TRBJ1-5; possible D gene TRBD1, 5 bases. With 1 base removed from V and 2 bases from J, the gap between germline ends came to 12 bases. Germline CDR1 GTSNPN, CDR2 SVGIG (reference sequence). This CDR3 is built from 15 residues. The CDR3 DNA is TGTGCCTGGAGTGGGGGCCCCCGGGGCAATCAGCCCCAGCATTTT. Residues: CAWSGGPRGNQPQHF.

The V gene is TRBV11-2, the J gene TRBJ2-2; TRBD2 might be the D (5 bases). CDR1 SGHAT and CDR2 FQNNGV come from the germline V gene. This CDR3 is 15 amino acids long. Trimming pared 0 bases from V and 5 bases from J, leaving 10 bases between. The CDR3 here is CASSLDAGRTGELFF. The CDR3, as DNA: TGTGCCAGCAGCTTAGACGCGGGCCGAACCGGGGAGCTGTTTTTT.

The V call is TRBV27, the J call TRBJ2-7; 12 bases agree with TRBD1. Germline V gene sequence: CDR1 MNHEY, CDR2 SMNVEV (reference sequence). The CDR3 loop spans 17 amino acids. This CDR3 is CASSSDGPGQGAATPGV. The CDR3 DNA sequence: TGTGCCAGCAGTTCCGACGGACCGGGACAGGGGGCGGCCACCCCTGGGGTC.

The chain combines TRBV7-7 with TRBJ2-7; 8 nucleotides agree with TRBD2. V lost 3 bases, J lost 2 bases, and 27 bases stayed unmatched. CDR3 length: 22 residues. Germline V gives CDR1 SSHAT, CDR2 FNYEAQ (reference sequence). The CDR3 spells CASSFGSGIFFGRLPNTYEQYV. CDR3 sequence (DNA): TGTGCCAGCAGCTTCGGTAGCGGGATTTTTTTCGGTCGCCTGCCCAATACCTACGAGCAGTACGTC.

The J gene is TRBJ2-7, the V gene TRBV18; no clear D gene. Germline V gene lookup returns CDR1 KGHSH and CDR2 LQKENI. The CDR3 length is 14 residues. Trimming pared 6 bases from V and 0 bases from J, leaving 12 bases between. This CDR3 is CASSFPGSSYEQYF. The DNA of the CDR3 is TGTGCCAGCTCTTTTCCCGGGTCCTCCTACGAGCAGTACTTC.

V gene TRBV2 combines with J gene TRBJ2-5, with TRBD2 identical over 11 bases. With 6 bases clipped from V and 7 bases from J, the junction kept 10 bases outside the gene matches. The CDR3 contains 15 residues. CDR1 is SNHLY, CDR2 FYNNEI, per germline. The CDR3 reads CASSGPGLAAGTQYF. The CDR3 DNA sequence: TGTGCCAGCAGCGGACCGGGACTAGCGGCCGGGACCCAGTACTTC.

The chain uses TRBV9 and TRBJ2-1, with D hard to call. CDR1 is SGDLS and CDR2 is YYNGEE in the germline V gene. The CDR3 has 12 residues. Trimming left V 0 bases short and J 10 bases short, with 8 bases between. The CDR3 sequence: CASSVVGREQFF. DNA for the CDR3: TGTGCCAGCAGCGTAGTAGGCAGGGAGCAGTTCTTC.

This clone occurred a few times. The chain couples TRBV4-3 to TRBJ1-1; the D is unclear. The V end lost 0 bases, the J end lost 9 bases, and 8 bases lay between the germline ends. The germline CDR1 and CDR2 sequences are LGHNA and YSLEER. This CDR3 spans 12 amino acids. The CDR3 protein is CASSQEAGKAFF. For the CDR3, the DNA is TGCGCCAGCAGCCAAGAGGCAGGCAAAGCTTTCTTT.

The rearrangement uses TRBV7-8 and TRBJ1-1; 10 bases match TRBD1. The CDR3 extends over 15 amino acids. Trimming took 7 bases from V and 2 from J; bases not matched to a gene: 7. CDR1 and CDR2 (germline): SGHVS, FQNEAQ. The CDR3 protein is CASTFRDRGNTEAFF. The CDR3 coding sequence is TGTGCCAGCACCTTCCGGGACAGGGGAAACACTGAAGCTTTCTTT.

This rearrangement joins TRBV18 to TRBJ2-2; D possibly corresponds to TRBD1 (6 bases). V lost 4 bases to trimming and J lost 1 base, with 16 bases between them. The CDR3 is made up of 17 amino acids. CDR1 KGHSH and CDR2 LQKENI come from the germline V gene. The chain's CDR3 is CASSLSPGHLNTGELFF. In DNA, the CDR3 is TGTGCCAGCTCACTGTCTCCGGGACACCTGAACACCGGGGAGCTGTTTTTT.

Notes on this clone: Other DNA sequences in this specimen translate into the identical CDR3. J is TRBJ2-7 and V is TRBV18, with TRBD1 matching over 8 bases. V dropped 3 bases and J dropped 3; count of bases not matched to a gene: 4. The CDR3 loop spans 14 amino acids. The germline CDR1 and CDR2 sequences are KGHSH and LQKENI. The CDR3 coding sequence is TGTGCCAGCTCACCCCCCACAGGGGGCTACGAGCAGTACTTC. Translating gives CASSPPTGGYEQYF.

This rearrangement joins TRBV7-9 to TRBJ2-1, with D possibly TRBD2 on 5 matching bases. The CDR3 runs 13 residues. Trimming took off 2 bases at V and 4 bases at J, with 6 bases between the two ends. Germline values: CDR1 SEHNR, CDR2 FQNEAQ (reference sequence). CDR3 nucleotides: TGTGCCAGCAGCTTATGGGAGTACAATGAGCAGTTCTTC. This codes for CASSLWEYNEQFF.

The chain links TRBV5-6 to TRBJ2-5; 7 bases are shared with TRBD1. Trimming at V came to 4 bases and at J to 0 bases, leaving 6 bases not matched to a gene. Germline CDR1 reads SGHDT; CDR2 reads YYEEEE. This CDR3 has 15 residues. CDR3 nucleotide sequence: TGTGCCAGCAGCCTTCGGACAGGCCACCAAGAGACCCAGTACTTC. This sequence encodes CASSLRTGHQETQYF.